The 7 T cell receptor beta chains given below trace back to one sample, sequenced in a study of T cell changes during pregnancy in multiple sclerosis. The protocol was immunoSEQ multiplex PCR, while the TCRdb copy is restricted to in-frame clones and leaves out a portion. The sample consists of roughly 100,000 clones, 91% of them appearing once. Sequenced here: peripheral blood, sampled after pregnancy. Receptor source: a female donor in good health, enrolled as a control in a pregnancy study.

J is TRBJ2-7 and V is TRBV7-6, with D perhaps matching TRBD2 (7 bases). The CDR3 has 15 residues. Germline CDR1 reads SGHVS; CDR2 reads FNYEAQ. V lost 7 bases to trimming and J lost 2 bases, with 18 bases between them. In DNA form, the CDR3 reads TGTGCCAGCACCCTGGGGGCGGGGGACCCCTACGAGCAGTACTTC. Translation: CASTLGAGDPYEQYF.

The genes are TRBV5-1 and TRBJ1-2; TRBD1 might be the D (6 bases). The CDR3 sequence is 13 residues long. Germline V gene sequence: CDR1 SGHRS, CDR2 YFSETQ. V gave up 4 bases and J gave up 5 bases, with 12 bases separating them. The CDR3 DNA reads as TGCGCCAGCAGCAGGGGGGGTCTATATGGCTACACCTTC. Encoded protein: CASSRGGLYGYTF.

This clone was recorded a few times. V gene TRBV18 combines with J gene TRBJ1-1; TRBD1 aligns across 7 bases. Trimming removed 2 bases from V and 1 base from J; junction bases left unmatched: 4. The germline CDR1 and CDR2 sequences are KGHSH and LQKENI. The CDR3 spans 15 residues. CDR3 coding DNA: TGTGCCAGCTCACCAGGACAGGTGGGGAACACTGAAGCTTTCTTT. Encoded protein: CASSPGQVGNTEAFF.

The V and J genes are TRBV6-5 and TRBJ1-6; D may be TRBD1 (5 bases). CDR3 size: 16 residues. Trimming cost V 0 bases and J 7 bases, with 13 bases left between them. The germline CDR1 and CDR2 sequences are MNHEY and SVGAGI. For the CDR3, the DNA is TGTGCCAGCAGTTACTCGGTGATGGGGCGGAATTCACCCCTCCACTTT. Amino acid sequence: CASSYSVMGRNSPLHF.

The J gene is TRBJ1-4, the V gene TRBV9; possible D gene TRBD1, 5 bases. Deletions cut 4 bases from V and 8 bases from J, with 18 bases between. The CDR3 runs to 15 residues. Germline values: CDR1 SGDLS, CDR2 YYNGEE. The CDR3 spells CASSPSGGSREKLFF. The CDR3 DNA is TGTGCCAGCAGCCCCTCGGGGGGAAGTAGGGAAAAACTGTTTTTT.

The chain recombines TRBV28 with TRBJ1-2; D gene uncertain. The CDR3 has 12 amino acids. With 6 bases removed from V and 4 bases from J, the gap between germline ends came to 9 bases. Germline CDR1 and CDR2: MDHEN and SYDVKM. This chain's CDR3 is CASRAGLYGYTF. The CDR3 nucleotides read TGTGCCAGCAGGGCAGGTCTCTATGGCTACACCTTC.

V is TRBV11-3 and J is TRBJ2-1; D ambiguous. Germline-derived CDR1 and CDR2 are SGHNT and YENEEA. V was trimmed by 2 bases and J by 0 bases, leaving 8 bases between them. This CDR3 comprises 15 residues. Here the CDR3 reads CASSLSSPSYNEQFF. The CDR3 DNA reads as TGTGCCAGCAGCTTAAGTAGCCCCTCCTACAATGAGCAGTTCTTC.